This TCR beta chain was found in a study of response to subunit inactivated influenza vaccine. This CDR3 has 12 residues. Trimming removed 3 bases from V and 11 bases from J; junction bases left unmatched: 5. The germline V gene has CDR1 SGHDT and CDR2 YYEEEE. Using its own MiXCR run on the RT-PCR reads, TCRdb lists one record per CDR3 protein. Of roughly 760,000 distinct CDR3 sequences listed, around 20% are singletons. In regard to this clonotype: Its antigen is as yet unknown.

General study points: The authors suggested that every seasonal influenza vaccination recruits few new T cells.

This chain links TRBV5-6 with TRBJ2-1; 7 bases fit TRBD2. The receptor comes from a man in his fifties or sixties who received an inactivated influenza vaccine. The material was PBMCs from blood, obtained 5 to 6 days after vaccination. The CDR3 region has the DNA TGTGCCAGCAGCTGGGGGAGGGAGCAGCAGTTCTTC. The encoded protein is CASSWGREQQFF.